These 15 T cell receptor beta chains were sequenced from one sample in a study of blood T cell repertoires in COVID-19. Clones were read by immunoSEQ multiplex PCR, and TCRdb kept only the in-frame ones, dropping some. The repertoire holds some 270,000 clones, with 85% as singletons. The sample was PBMCs or T cells enriched from blood (not recorded which). These receptors were obtained from a woman between 45 and 65 years old with acute COVID-19.

This clone was counted a few times. V gene TRBV7-2 combines with J gene TRBJ2-1; the D gene is possibly TRBD2 (5 bases). The CDR3 consists of 12 residues. V was pared by 1 base and J by 8 bases, with 6 bases between. CDR1 is SGHTA, CDR2 FQGNSA, per germline. CDR3 region: CASSLGGYEQFF. DNA for the CDR3: TGTGCCAGCAGCTTAGGAGGGTATGAGCAGTTCTTC. The whole variable domain, filled in from reference TRBV7-2 and TRBJ2-1, reads GAGVSQSPSNKVTEKGKDVELRCDPISGHTALYWYRQSLGQGLEFLIYFQGNSAPDKSGLPSDRFSAERTGGSVSTLTIQRTQQEDSAVYLCASSLGGYEQFFGPGTRLTVL.

The rearrangement joins TRBV7-8 to TRBJ2-4; a possible D gene is TRBD2 (5 bases). CDR3 length equals 16 residues. Germline-derived CDR1 and CDR2 are SGHVS and FQNEAQ. V dropped 5 bases and J dropped 3 bases, with 17 bases sitting between them. CDR3 coding DNA: TGTGCCAGCAGCCCAAAGGCGGGTATGGGCAAAAACATTCAGTACTTC. Protein sequence: CASSPKAGMGKNIQYF.

The rearrangement joins TRBV4-1 to TRBJ2-2; 10 positions match TRBD2. CDR1 is MGHRA and CDR2 is YSYEKL in the germline V gene. V was pared by 0 bases and J by 7 bases, with 8 bases of the junction left unmatched. CDR3 size: 17 residues. The CDR3 spells CASSQDLQRGGGGELFF. CDR3 coding DNA: TGCGCCAGCAGCCAAGATTTGCAGCGGGGGGGCGGCGGGGAGCTGTTTTTT.

This chain links TRBV7-8 with TRBJ1-2, with 7 bases matching TRBD1. Losses at the gene ends were 5 bases for V and 3 bases for J; bases not matched to a gene: 3. There are 13 residues in the CDR3. Per the germline V gene, CDR1 is SGHVS and CDR2 is FQNEAQ. CDR3 in amino acids: CASSRTGDYGYTF. CDR3 nucleotides: TGTGCCAGCAGCCGCACAGGGGACTATGGCTACACCTTC.

The J gene is TRBJ2-3, the V gene TRBV7-2, with D maybe TRBD2 (6 bases). Trimming cost V 8 bases and J 3 bases, with 18 bases left between them. The CDR3 sequence is 15 residues long. Germline V gene sequence: CDR1 SGHTA, CDR2 FQGNSA. Written as DNA, the CDR3 is TGTGCCAGCCCCCCCCAACTAGCTTTAACAGATACGCAGTATTTT. This gives the protein CASPPQLALTDTQYF.

The chain is built from TRBV14 and TRBJ1-4; the D is unclear. Germline loops: CDR1 SGHDN, CDR2 FVKESK. Trimming removed 0 bases from V and 5 bases from J, with 10 bases in between. This CDR3 region has 15 residues. For the CDR3, the DNA is TGTGCCAGCAGCCAAGAACACGGGTTAAATGAAAAACTGTTTTTT. Translation: CASSQEHGLNEKLFF.

The CDR3 here is CASSTVTYEQYF. In DNA, the CDR3 is TGTGCCAGCAGCACGGTGACCTACGAGCAGTACTTC. The V and J genes are TRBV7-8 and TRBJ2-7; no firm D call. Trimming took 5 bases from V and 2 from J, leaving 7 bases between them. The CDR3 loop spans 12 amino acids. Germline CDR1 and CDR2: SGHVS and FQNEAQ.

The chain joins TRBV5-4 to TRBJ2-7; 8 bases map to TRBD1. Unmatched junction bases numbered 4, after V lost 3 bases and J lost 5 bases. The CDR3 sequence is 13 residues long. Per germline, CDR1 SGHNT and CDR2 YYREEE (reference sequence). In DNA form, the CDR3 reads TGTGCCAGCAGCTCCCGACAGGGGAACGAGCAGTACTTC. Its protein product is CASSSRQGNEQYF.

The chain employs TRBV6-2 or TRBV6-3 and TRBJ1-3; the D is unclear. Per germline, CDR1 MNHEY and CDR2 SVGEGT. This CDR3 comprises 15 residues. V gave up 0 bases and J gave up 1 base, with 7 bases separating them. CDR3: CASSYSRGSGNTIYF. CDR3 DNA sequence: TGTGCCAGCAGTTACTCCCGGGGTTCTGGAAACACCATATATTTT.

The rearrangement uses TRBV12-3 or TRBV12-4 and TRBJ2-7, with 10 nucleotides matching TRBD2. The CDR3 is 13 amino acids. V lost 5 bases to trimming and J lost 3 bases; unmatched junction nucleotides: 1. In DNA, the CDR3 is TGTGCCAGCAGTCGGACTAGCGGCTACGAGCAGTACTTC. This sequence encodes CASSRTSGYEQYF.

This clone was recorded a few times. The chain joins TRBV9 to TRBJ1-1, with D tentatively TRBD1 (6 bases). CDR1 is SGDLS, CDR2 YYNGEE, per germline. CDR3 size: 14 residues. Between the trimmed V and J ends, which lost 1 base and 1 base, there was a span of 8 bases. The DNA for the CDR3 is TGTGCCAGCAGCGTAAAGGGACAGAACACTGAAGCTTTCTTT. Translating it yields CASSVKGQNTEAFF.

The chain combines TRBV5-1 with TRBJ1-1; 8 bases align to TRBD1. The CDR3 consists of 17 residues. Germline V CDR1 and CDR2: SGHRS, YFSETQ. Unmatched junction bases numbered 11, after V lost 4 bases and J lost 0 bases. The CDR3 protein is CASSPPGSGGLNTEAFF. The CDR3 DNA reads TGCGCCAGCAGCCCGCCTGGGTCAGGGGGCTTGAACACTGAAGCTTTCTTT.

The rearrangement joins TRBV5-1 to TRBJ2-1; D gene ambiguous. This CDR3 has 11 residues. Germline values: CDR1 SGHRS, CDR2 YFSETQ. V dropped 2 bases and J dropped 5 bases, with 2 bases sitting between them. CDR3 amino acids: CASSFNNEQFF. The DNA for the CDR3 is TGCGCCAGCAGCTTCAACAATGAGCAGTTCTTC.

The V and J genes are TRBV6-5 and TRBJ1-5, with no clear D. This CDR3 is built from 13 residues. Germline CDR1 is MNHEY and CDR2 is SVGAGI. Trimming cost V 7 bases and J 0 bases, with 7 bases left between them. The CDR3 DNA follows: TGTGCCAGCATTCCGTATAGCAATCAGCCCCAGCATTTT. Translation gives CASIPYSNQPQHF.

The chain employs TRBV6-5 and TRBJ1-2, with TRBD1 matching over 9 bases. The germline V gene encodes CDR1 MNHEY and CDR2 SVGAGI. The CDR3 is 15 residues long. V trimming: 6 bases; J trimming: 4 bases; junction bases outside the gene matches: 9. The CDR3 sequence is CASSDHGTGIYGYTF. CDR3 coding DNA: TGTGCCAGCAGCGATCACGGGACAGGGATCTATGGCTACACCTTC.